The present T cell receptor beta chain was sequenced within a study of PD-L1 blockade in urothelial cancer. The wider study: Patients had been given 0 to 3 earlier chemotherapy regimens. Blood drawn 3 weeks (second dose) and 6 weeks after treatment start was analyzed. Study-level results: When measured at 3 weeks, tumor-associated blood clones expanded more in durable-benefit patients.

CDR3 size: 12 residues. Per germline, CDR1 GTSNPN and CDR2 SVGIG (reference sequence). Trimming removed 4 bases at V and 5 bases at J, with 9 bases between. This clone showed up just once. No antigen is known for it. The time point: peripheral blood 6 weeks after treatment start. Method: immunoSEQ multiplex PCR; TCRdb's copy keeps in-frame clones and lacks some. The data contain around 48,000 clones, approximately 86% of them singletons. This specimen was PBMCs, taken around atezolizumab (anti-PD-L1) treatment. This clonotype was obtained from a man in his sixties with urothelial cancer. V is TRBV30 and J is TRBJ2-1, with D possibly TRBD2 on 6 matching bases. CDR3 nucleotide sequence: TGTGCCTGGAATCCGGGGGACAATGAGCAGTTCTTC. This codes for CAWNPGDNEQFF.